Listed here is a single TCR beta chain. Antigen specificity is unknown. The CDR3 runs to 11 residues. Trimming left V 3 bases short and J 3 bases short, with 3 bases between. Germline CDR1 is SGHDN and CDR2 is FVKESK. PCR employed 60 Vbeta and 13 Jbeta primers. Generated by immunoSEQ multiplex PCR, the TCRdb table keeps only in-frame clones and is missing some. The repertoire consists of 120,000 to 150,000 clones, with roughly 80% occurring once and the leading ten covering approximately 1.1%. This sample stems from a study of cytomegalovirus exposure and HLA in healthy donors. Overall study: A prior study identified 117 million unique TCR beta sequences from about 180 million T cells.

The study, taken as a whole, reports: Testing in vitro showed a few CMV-associated chains specific for CMV antigens. In a later analysis, most CMV-associated TCR beta chains appeared HLA-restricted. In an earlier analysis, in some 600 donors, most V segments appeared productive either ~87% or ~30% of the time.

The specimen sequenced was PBMCs. The origin of this receptor is a female donor in good health and CMV-seronegative. The V gene is TRBV14, the J gene TRBJ2-7; D call uncertain. The CDR3 protein is CASSHYYEQYF. CDR3 sequence (DNA): TGTGCCAGCAGCCACTACTACGAGCAGTACTTC.